This T cell receptor (beta chain) was sequenced for a study of T cell repertoires in ileal Crohn's disease. The repertoire was sequenced with immunoSEQ multiplex PCR; TCRdb's copy has only in-frame clones and lacks some. This table holds 4,500 to 6,500 clones, around 78% found once. The CDR3 spans 12 residues. The germline V and J ends were trimmed by 4 bases and 9 bases, with 10 bases remaining between them. Germline-derived CDR1 and CDR2 are MNHEY and SMNVEV (reference sequence). The time point here: proximal margin of the surgical specimen (macroscopically non-inflamed). Input material: ileal tissue. This TCR derives from an adult with Crohn's disease. This chain connects TRBV27 to TRBJ2-1, with D perhaps given as TRBD1 or TRBD2 (5 bases each). For the CDR3, the DNA is TGTGCCAGCAGTTGGCCCGGGGCTGAGCAGTTCTTC. This gives the protein CASSWPGAEQFF.